These 16 T cell receptor beta chains were sequenced from one sample in a study of cytomegalovirus exposure and HLA in healthy donors. The assay was immunoSEQ multiplex PCR, and TCRdb's table has in-frame clones only and misses some. Of around 98,000 clones in the sample, around 90% were seen once. Sequencing was done on a sample of PBMCs. These receptors all come from a young woman in good health and CMV-seronegative.

The table lists this clone with a count of one. V and J are TRBV5-1 and TRBJ2-5, with TRBD1 matching 11 bases. J lost 5 bases, V lost 5 bases, and 8 bases had no gene match. Looked up from germline, CDR1 is SGHRS and CDR2 is YFSETQ. The CDR3 spans 15 residues. Here the CDR3 reads CASREDRGPGETQYF. Written as DNA, the CDR3 is TGCGCCAGCAGGGAGGACAGGGGGCCTGGCGAGACCCAGTACTTC.

The V and J genes are TRBV6-1 and TRBJ2-3; D unresolved. Trimming cost V 6 bases and J 3 bases, with 7 bases left between them. CDR3 length: 12 amino acids. The germline CDR1 and CDR2 sequences are MNHNS and SASEGT. The DNA for the CDR3 is TGTGCCAGCAGAGCCGTTACAGATACGCAGTATTTT. This sequence encodes CASRAVTDTQYF.

This rearrangement joins TRBV18 to TRBJ1-1; a weak D match, TRBD1 (5 bases). The V and J ends lost 6 bases and 5 bases respectively, with 13 bases between them. The CDR3 totals 13 residues. In germline, CDR1 is KGHSH, CDR2 LQKENI. As DNA, the CDR3 is TGTGCCAGCTCGGGAGGGGCGCGGACTGAAGCTTTCTTT. Translating gives CASSGGARTEAFF.

The CDR3 spells CASSLLNPGTANTEAFF. CDR3 in DNA: TGTGCCAGCAGTTTGCTAAACCCCGGGACAGCGAACACTGAAGCTTTCTTT. This chain joins TRBV27 and TRBJ1-1, with 7 bases identical to TRBD1. Trimming took 3 bases from V and 1 from J; bases not matched to a gene: 11. The CDR3 covers 17 residues. Per the germline V gene, CDR1 is MNHEY and CDR2 is SMNVEV (reference sequence).

This clone occurred a few times. This sequence joins TRBV2 and TRBJ1-6; TRBD1 agrees at 10 bases. This CDR3 is 13 amino acids long. After removal of 4 bases from V and 9 bases from J, the junction contained 0 bases not matched to a gene. Germline V gene sequence: CDR1 SNHLY, CDR2 FYNNEI. This CDR3 is CASSGDRGSPLHF. The CDR3 DNA reads as TGTGCCAGCAGTGGGGACAGGGGTTCACCCCTCCACTTT. Full variable domain (rest looked up from reference TRBV2 and TRBJ1-6): EPEVTQTPSHQVTQMGQEVILRCVPISNHLYFYWYRQILGQKVEFLVSFYNNEISEKSEIFDDQFSVERPDGSNFTLKIRSTKLEDSAMYFCASSGDRGSPLHFGNGTRLTVT.

Comment on this clone: Other DNA variants within this sample encode the same CDR3. The V call is TRBV19, the J call TRBJ2-7; TRBD2 is a possible D gene (5 bases). V was pared by 6 bases and J by 0 bases, with 9 bases between. This CDR3 contains 13 residues. The germline gives CDR1 LNHDA, CDR2 SQIVND (reference sequence). CDR3 residues: CASSLDSSYEQYF. Written as DNA, the CDR3 is TGTGCCAGTAGCTTGGACTCCTCCTACGAGCAGTACTTC.

This rearrangement joins TRBV7-2 to TRBJ2-1, with 7 bases lining up with TRBD2. Per germline, CDR1 SGHTA and CDR2 FQGNSA. The CDR3 sequence is 15 residues long. V lost 8 bases and J lost 1; bases outside the gene matches: 8. This chain's CDR3 is CASGGRGSSYNEQFF. In nucleotides, the CDR3 is TGTGCCAGCGGGGGGAGGGGTAGTTCCTACAATGAGCAGTTCTTC. The variable domain in full, with the rest retrieved from reference TRBV7-2 and TRBJ2-1, is GAGVSQSPSNKVTEKGKDVELRCDPISGHTALYWYRQSLGQGLEFLIYFQGNSAPDKSGLPSDRFSAERTGGSVSTLTIQRTQQEDSAVYLCASGGRGSSYNEQFFGPGTRLTVL.

The chain uses TRBV11-2 and TRBJ2-1; 9 nucleotides agree with TRBD2. Germline assignment: CDR1 SGHAT and CDR2 FQNNGV. The CDR3 runs 15 residues. Trimming removed 5 bases from V and 4 bases from J; junction bases left unmatched: 6. The CDR3 DNA reads TGTGCCAGCAGCCCATCAAGCGGGGGGTACAATGAGCAGTTCTTC. Amino acid sequence: CASSPSSGGYNEQFF.

The V and J genes are TRBV9 and TRBJ1-2; 7 bases line up with TRBD1. The CDR3 has 19 residues. The trim removed 4 bases at V and 2 bases at J, leaving 20 bases unmatched. Germline loops: CDR1 SGDLS, CDR2 YYNGEE. DNA of the CDR3: TGTGCCAGCAGCCCACCCTCGTCCACAGACAGGGATGACAACTATGGCTACACCTTC. Its translation is CASSPPSSTDRDDNYGYTF.

V usage is TRBV7-2 and J usage is TRBJ2-7, with 15 bases that match TRBD2. V shed 4 bases, J shed 6 bases, and the junction held 4 bases outside the gene matches. This CDR3 is 15 amino acids long. CDR1 is SGHTA, CDR2 FQGNSA, per germline. The CDR3 DNA is TGTGCCAGCAGCTACTGGACTAGCGGGAGGGGCGAGCAGTACTTC. Translation: CASSYWTSGRGEQYF.

The CDR3, as DNA: TGTGCCAGCAGCTTATGGGGAGGGTTGGCCGATACGCAGTATTTT. As protein: CASSLWGGLADTQYF. The rearrangement uses TRBV7-2 and TRBJ2-3; 7 bases agree with TRBD2. The junction had 8 bases not matched to a gene; V was cut back by 2 bases and J by 6 bases. Looked up from germline, CDR1 is SGHTA and CDR2 is FQGNSA. CDR3 length: 15 amino acids.

The chain recombines TRBV5-1 with TRBJ2-7, with TRBD2 as a possible D gene (6 bases). The germline CDR1 and CDR2 sequences are SGHRS and YFSETQ. The CDR3 has 13 residues. Trimming removed 4 bases at V and 4 bases at J, with 12 bases between. The CDR3 is CASSLAGLYEQYF. The CDR3 region has the DNA TGCGCCAGCAGCCTTGCGGGATTATACGAGCAGTACTTC.

The rearrangement uses TRBV6-5 and TRBJ2-7; D might be TRBD2 (5 bases). Germline V lookup: CDR1 MNHEY, CDR2 SVGAGI. V dropped 0 bases and J dropped 9 bases, with 18 bases sitting between them. This CDR3 region has 15 residues. The CDR3 loop is CASSYSPLGPLGQYF. The CDR3 region has the DNA TGTGCCAGCAGTTACTCCCCACTAGGTCCTCTCGGGCAGTACTTC.

The rearrangement uses TRBV5-6 and TRBJ1-2; 10 bases match TRBD1. J lost 6 bases, V lost 6 bases, and 5 bases had no gene match. The CDR3 is made up of 13 amino acids. Germline assignment: CDR1 SGHDT and CDR2 YYEEEE. CDR3 residues: CASMTGGADGYTF. The DNA of the CDR3 is TGTGCCAGCATGACAGGGGGCGCCGATGGCTACACCTTC.

The J gene is TRBJ1-1, the V gene TRBV2; D unclear. In germline, CDR1 is SNHLY, CDR2 FYNNEI. CDR3 size: 15 residues. Trimming took 6 bases from V and 2 from J, leaving 16 bases between them. This CDR3 reads CASRYRDFINTEAFF. CDR3 bases: TGTGCCAGCAGATATAGAGATTTTATTAACACTGAAGCTTTCTTT.

The rearrangement joins TRBV9 to TRBJ2-1; D unclear. This CDR3 has 10 residues. V gave up 3 bases and J gave up 13 bases, with 8 bases separating them. Germline V gives CDR1 SGDLS, CDR2 YYNGEE. The DNA for the CDR3 is TGTGCCAGCAGCGGTATGTCCCAGTTCTTC. This gives the protein CASSGMSQFF. Supplemented by reference TRBV9 and TRBJ2-1, the full variable domain reads DSGVTQTPKHLITATGQRVTLRCSPRSGDLSVYWYQQSLDQGLQFLIQYYNGEERAKGNILERFSAQQFPDLHSELNLSSLELGDSALYFCASSGMSQFFGPGTRLTVL.